Each of the 27 T cell receptor beta chains below was sequenced from the same sample in a study of T-cell memory formation after mild COVID-19. TCRdb processed the 5' RACE reads anew with MiXCR; each CDR3 protein has one entry. The sample lists roughly 560,000 distinct CDR3 sequences, roughly 22% occurring once. The sample was PBMCs or a T cell subset sorted from them (not recorded which). The source of these receptors is an adult woman who had mild COVID-19 (a few samples of this study predate the infection). Cell type and time point are not known.

This clonotype has just one count. The genes are TRBV7-2 and TRBJ2-7, with 8 bases that match TRBD2. V shed 5 bases and J 3 bases; nucleotides not matched to a gene: 21. Germline V gene lookup returns CDR1 SGHTA and CDR2 FQGNSA. The CDR3 covers 19 residues. DNA for the CDR3: TGTGCCAGCAGCCCCTTTGGTTCTCCCTCCCGGGAGGGCCTCTACGAGCAGTACTTC. It encodes CASSPFGSPSREGLYEQYF. Variable domain in full (rest from reference TRBV7-2 and TRBJ2-7): GAGVSQSPSNKVTEKGKDVELRCDPISGHTALYWYRQSLGQGLEFLIYFQGNSAPDKSGLPSDRFSAERTGGSVSTLTIQRTQQEDSAVYLCASSPFGSPSREGLYEQYFGPGTRLTVT.

The gene calls are TRBV20-1 and TRBJ2-1; 14 nucleotides match TRBD2. The CDR3 length is 14 residues. V gave up 3 bases and J gave up 9 bases; unmatched junction bases: 4. Germline CDR1 DFQATT, CDR2 SNEGSKA (reference sequence). The CDR3 loop reads CSARGLAGALEQFF. The CDR3 DNA reads TGCAGTGCTAGGGGACTAGCGGGAGCCCTTGAGCAGTTCTTC.

This clonotype is a singleton in its sample. V usage is TRBV7-9 and J usage is TRBJ1-5, with 9 positions matching TRBD1. The CDR3 has 14 amino acids. CDR1 is SEHNR and CDR2 is FQNEAQ in the germline V gene (reference sequence). V was pared by 5 bases and J by 6 bases, with 5 bases of the junction left unmatched. Here the CDR3 reads CASSRGQGRQPQHF. CDR3 sequence (DNA): TGTGCCAGCAGCCGAGGACAGGGGCGTCAGCCCCAGCATTTT. Based on the CDR3 plus reference TRBV7-9 and TRBJ1-5, the full variable domain is DTGVSQNPRHKITKRGQNVTFRCDPISEHNRLYWYRQTLGQGPEFLTYFQNEAQLEKSRLLSDRFSAERPKGSFSTLEIQRTEQGDSAMYLCASSRGQGRQPQHFGDGTRLSIL.

This rearrangement joins TRBV6-5 to TRBJ2-3; 8 bases fit TRBD2. The CDR3 runs to 15 residues. V lost 10 bases and J lost 2; bases outside the gene matches: 11. Germline lookup yields CDR1 MNHEY and CDR2 SVGAGI. CDR3 sequence reads: CATSTGSGNTDTQYF. The CDR3 coding sequence is TGTGCCACTTCTACTGGTAGCGGGAACACAGATACGCAGTATTTT.

The V call is TRBV9, the J call TRBJ2-7; D is possibly TRBD1 (6 bases). V was cut by 3 bases and J by 6 bases, with 22 bases left in between. This CDR3 is built from 16 residues. The V gene's germline CDR1 is SGDLS and CDR2 YYNGEE. For the CDR3, the DNA is TGTGCCAGCAGCGGAGAATCATGGACAGCGCTCCGCGAGCAGTACTTC. It is translated as CASSGESWTALREQYF.

The sample holds a few counts of this clonotype. This chain joins TRBV9 and TRBJ1-1; D gene ambiguous. In germline, CDR1 is SGDLS, CDR2 YYNGEE. The CDR3 loop spans 13 amino acids. Trimming shortened V by 4 bases and J by 7 bases, and 14 bases separated the two germline ends. CDR3 loop: CASSPPQDYEAFF. CDR3 nucleotides: TGTGCCAGCAGCCCCCCCCAGGACTATGAAGCTTTCTTT.

This clonotype was observed a few times. The rearrangement uses TRBV5-1 and TRBJ1-2; no reliable D call. The germline V gene encodes CDR1 SGHRS and CDR2 YFSETQ. The CDR3 covers 15 residues. The V end was cut by 4 bases, the J end by 1 base, with 14 bases between. The CDR3 coding sequence is TGCGCCAGCAGCCCGGTAGCGGGGTATAACTATGGCTACACCTTC. Protein product: CASSPVAGYNYGYTF.

This rearrangement joins TRBV18 to TRBJ2-7; TRBD2 agrees at 14 bases. V trimming: 3 bases; J trimming: 5 bases; junction bases outside the gene matches: 3. The CDR3 spans 15 residues. The germline gives CDR1 KGHSH, CDR2 LQKENI. The CDR3 region is CASSPGTSGSNEQYF. CDR3 nucleotides: TGTGCCAGCTCACCCGGGACTAGCGGGAGCAACGAGCAGTACTTC.

This clonotype was counted only a few times. The V and J genes are TRBV7-9 and TRBJ2-1; 7 positions match TRBD1. The CDR3 covers 15 residues. The V segment lost 4 bases and the J segment 8 bases; nucleotides outside the gene matches: 11. CDR1 and CDR2 from the germline V gene are SEHNR and FQNEAQ (reference sequence). The CDR3 sequence: CASSSSQDRADEQFF. The DNA for the CDR3 is TGTGCCAGCAGCTCTTCCCAAGACAGGGCCGATGAGCAGTTCTTC.

This clonotype was picked up many times. This sequence joins TRBV18 and TRBJ1-1; D uncertain. This CDR3 has 14 residues. V lost 2 bases and J 1 base, leaving 8 bases between the germline ends. Per germline, CDR1 KGHSH and CDR2 LQKENI. CDR3 nucleotides: TGTGCCAGCTCACCAGCATGGAAGAACACTGAAGCTTTCTTT. Encoded protein: CASSPAWKNTEAFF.

The V gene is TRBV30, the J gene TRBJ2-7, with 7 bases matching TRBD1. This CDR3 spans 13 amino acids. The V segment lost 4 bases and the J segment 1 base; nucleotides outside the gene matches: 4. Germline-derived CDR1 and CDR2 are GTSNPN and SVGIG (reference sequence). The CDR3 loop reads CAWTRDSSYEQYF. CDR3 DNA: TGTGCCTGGACCAGGGACAGTTCCTACGAGCAGTACTTC.

This clonotype was seen at least ten times. The V and J genes are TRBV5-1 and TRBJ2-3; TRBD2 is a possible D gene (5 bases). CDR3 length: 15 amino acids. V dropped 0 bases and J dropped 0 bases, with 8 bases sitting between them. Germline CDR1 SGHRS, CDR2 YFSETQ. The CDR3 region is CASSLAAASTDTQYF. DNA of the CDR3: TGCGCCAGCAGCTTGGCAGCGGCTAGCACAGATACGCAGTATTTT.

The chain is built from TRBV30 and TRBJ2-7; possible D gene TRBD1, 6 bases. V gave up 5 bases and J gave up 1 base, with 15 bases separating them. Germline values: CDR1 GTSNPN, CDR2 SVGIG (reference sequence). The CDR3 extends over 14 amino acids. DNA for the CDR3: TGTGCCTGGGTCGACAGGAGGAGGTCCTACGAGCAGTACTTC. Residues: CAWVDRRRSYEQYF.

This clonotype occurred a few times. The chain has TRBV4-3 and TRBJ2-5; 10 nucleotides align to TRBD1. CDR3 length: 15 residues. The V gene end was trimmed by 5 bases and the J gene end by 5 bases; junction bases not matched to a gene: 8. Germline loops: CDR1 LGHNA, CDR2 YSLEER. The CDR3 coding sequence is TGCGCCAGCAGCACCCAGGGACAGGGGTACGAGACCCAGTACTTC. Protein: CASSTQGQGYETQYF.

This clonotype was counted only a few times. V usage is TRBV20-1 and J usage is TRBJ1-5; D call uncertain. The CDR3 is made up of 13 amino acids. V lost 3 bases to trimming and J lost 2 bases, with 8 bases between them. Germline assignment: CDR1 DFQATT and CDR2 SNEGSKA (reference sequence). The DNA for the CDR3 is TGCAGTGCTAGTTCCAAGGGCAATCAGCCCCAGCATTTT. The encoded protein is CSASSKGNQPQHF.

This chain joins TRBV5-5 and TRBJ2-1; tentatively, D is TRBD1 (5 bases). Germline V gives CDR1 SGHKS, CDR2 YYEKEE (reference sequence). With 6 bases removed from V and 4 bases from J, the gap between germline ends came to 11 bases. The CDR3 spans 13 residues. The CDR3 reads CASISDSYNEQFF. The CDR3 bases are TGTGCCAGCATCAGCGACAGTTACAATGAGCAGTTCTTC.

The chain joins TRBV4-1 to TRBJ2-1, with TRBD2 matching over 11 bases. Germline V CDR1 and CDR2: MGHRA, YSYEKL. The junction had 4 bases not matched to a gene; V was cut back by 0 bases and J by 6 bases. The CDR3 contains 16 residues. CDR3: CASSQEGTSGSNEQFF. The CDR3 DNA reads TGCGCCAGCAGCCAAGAGGGGACTAGCGGTTCCAATGAGCAGTTCTTC.

This clonotype was seen a few times. The rearrangement joins TRBV12-3 or TRBV12-4 to TRBJ1-2; no firm D call. Trimming pared 3 bases from V and 5 bases from J, leaving 10 bases between. The CDR3 totals 13 residues. The DNA for the CDR3 is TGTGCCAGCAGTTTTACCGGAGCTTATGGCTACACCTTC. Encoded protein: CASSFTGAYGYTF.

V gene TRBV3-1 combines with J gene TRBJ2-2; possible D gene TRBD2, 6 bases. With 4 bases removed from V and 5 bases from J, the gap between germline ends came to 20 bases. Per the germline V gene, CDR1 is LGHDT and CDR2 is YNNKEL (reference sequence). The CDR3 has 17 residues. As DNA, the CDR3 is TGTGCCAGCAGCCCCCGGAGGGCGATCAGTAAAACCGGGGAGCTGTTTTTT. Translation: CASSPRRAISKTGELFF.

V gene TRBV29-1 combines with J gene TRBJ1-1; no clear D. CDR1 and CDR2 (germline): SQVTM, ANQGSEA. Trimming removed 5 bases from V and 1 base from J, with 11 bases in between. This CDR3 region has 13 residues. CDR3 DNA sequence: TGCAGCGTTTGTCGACGGCGGAACACTGAAGCTTTCTTT. This codes for CSVCRRRNTEAFF. The whole variable domain, filled in from reference TRBV29-1 and TRBJ1-1, reads SAVISQKPSRDICQRGTSLTIQCQVDSQVTMMFWYRQQPGQSLTLIATANQGSEATYESGFVIDKFPISRPNLTFSTLTVSNMSPEDSSIYLCSVCRRRNTEAFFGQGTRLTVV.

The chain recombines TRBV6-5 with TRBJ2-3; D is unresolved. Germline CDR1 is MNHEY and CDR2 is SVGAGI. The CDR3 loop spans 13 amino acids. V shed 7 bases and J shed 4 bases, with 12 bases lying between them. As DNA, the CDR3 is TGTGCCAGCATAGGTTGGGGATCAGATACGCAGTATTTT. Protein: CASIGWGSDTQYF.

The chain carries TRBV9 and TRBJ2-3, with 7 bases that match TRBD1. The last part of the DNA fits TRBJ2-5 better; the J call may be wrong. The CDR3 length is 14 residues. Germline V gene data show CDR1 as SGDLS and CDR2 as YYNGEE. The DNA for the CDR3 is TGTGCCAGCAGCGCACAGGGGTCGCGGGAGACCCAGTACTTC. Translation: CASSAQGSRETQYF.

There are a few counts of this clonotype. V and J are TRBV6-2 or TRBV6-3 and TRBJ2-3; D is possibly TRBD2 (7 bases). CDR3 length equals 15 residues. Germline CDR1 MNHEY, CDR2 SVGEGT. V was shortened by 6 bases and J by 2 bases, with 15 bases between the two germline ends. The CDR3 loop reads CASSFNGGATDTQYF. DNA for the CDR3: TGTGCCAGCAGCTTCAATGGGGGGGCCACAGATACGCAGTATTTT.

This sequence joins TRBV14 and TRBJ2-7; 9 bases match TRBD1. Losses at the gene ends were 3 bases for V and 3 bases for J; bases not matched to a gene: 6. Looked up from germline, CDR1 is SGHDN and CDR2 is FVKESK. CDR3 size: 15 residues. The CDR3 nucleotides are TGTGCCAGCAGCCATAGTCCGGACAGGGGCTACGAGCAGTACTTC. It specifies CASSHSPDRGYEQYF.

The chain couples TRBV13 to TRBJ2-2; tentatively, D is TRBD2 (6 bases). The ends were cut back, 3 bases at V and 8 bases at J, with 13 bases in the middle. Germline values: CDR1 PRHDT, CDR2 FYEKMQ (reference sequence). The CDR3 spans 14 residues. The CDR3 sequence is CASSFFLASGELFF. Written as DNA, the CDR3 is TGTGCCAGCAGCTTCTTTCTAGCGTCGGGGGAGCTGTTTTTT.

This chain connects TRBV15 to TRBJ2-7, with unresolved D. This CDR3 spans 13 amino acids. Deletions cut 6 bases from V and 6 bases from J, with 15 bases between. Germline CDR1 LNHNV, CDR2 YYDKDF (reference sequence). CDR3 loop: CATSQVPLSEQYF. CDR3 bases: TGTGCCACCAGTCAGGTCCCCCTCAGCGAGCAGTACTTC.

The chain links TRBV19 to TRBJ1-1; D remains unclear. CDR3 size: 13 residues. Per the germline V gene, CDR1 is LNHDA and CDR2 is SQIVND (reference sequence). V lost 7 bases and J 3 bases, leaving 12 bases between the germline ends. The CDR3 DNA reads TGTGCCAGTATGCCGCGGGGAGACACTGAAGCTTTCTTT. Its translation is CASMPRGDTEAFF.